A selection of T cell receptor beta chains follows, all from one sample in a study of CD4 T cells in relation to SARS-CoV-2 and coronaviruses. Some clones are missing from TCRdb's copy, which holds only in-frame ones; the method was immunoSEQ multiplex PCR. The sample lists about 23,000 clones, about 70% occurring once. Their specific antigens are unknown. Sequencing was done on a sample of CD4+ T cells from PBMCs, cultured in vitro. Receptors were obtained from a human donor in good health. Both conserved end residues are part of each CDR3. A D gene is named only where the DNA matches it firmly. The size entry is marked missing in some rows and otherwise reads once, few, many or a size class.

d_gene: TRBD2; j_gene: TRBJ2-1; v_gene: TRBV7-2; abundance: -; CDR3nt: TGTGCCAGCAGCCCAAGACTAGCTGGGTCCAATGAGCAGTTCTTC; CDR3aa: CASSPRLAGSNEQFF
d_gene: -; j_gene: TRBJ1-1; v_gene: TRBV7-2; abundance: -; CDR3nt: TGTGCCAGCAGTCCCAGGGGTACTGAAGCTTTCTTT; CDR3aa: CASSPRGTEAFF
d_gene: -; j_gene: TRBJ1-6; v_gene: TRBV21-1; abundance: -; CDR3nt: TGTGCCAGCAGCAAAAGGGGGGGGCCGGGGACTTATAATTCACCCCTCCACTTT; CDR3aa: CASSKRGGPGTYNSPLHF
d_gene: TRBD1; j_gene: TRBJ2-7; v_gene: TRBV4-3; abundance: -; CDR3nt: TGCGCCAGCAGCCAAACTGACAGGGTTGCCTACGAGCAGTACTTC; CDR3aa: CASSQTDRVAYEQYF
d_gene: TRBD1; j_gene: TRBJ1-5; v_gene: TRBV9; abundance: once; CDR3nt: TGTGCCAGCAGCGTTGGGACAGGGTTATGGTCTGGGCCCCAGCATTTT; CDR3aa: CASSVGTGLWSGPQHF
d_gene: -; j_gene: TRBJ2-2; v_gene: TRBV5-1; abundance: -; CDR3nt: TGCGCCAGCAGCTCGGGGGACTTGAACACCGGGGAGCTGTTTTTT; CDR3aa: CASSSGDLNTGELFF
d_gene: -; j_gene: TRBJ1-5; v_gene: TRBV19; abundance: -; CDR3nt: TGTGCCAGTACTGACGGTAGCAATCAGCCCCAGCATTTT; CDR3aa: CASTDGSNQPQHF
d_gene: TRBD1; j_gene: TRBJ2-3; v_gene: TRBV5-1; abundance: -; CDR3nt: TGCGCCAGCAGCCGAGGGACAGGAGGAACAGATACGCAGTATTTT; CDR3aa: CASSRGTGGTDTQYF
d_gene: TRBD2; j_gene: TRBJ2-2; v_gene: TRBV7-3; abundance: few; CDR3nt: TGTGCCAGCAGCCCCAGCCTCAGCGGGAGCCTCACCGGGGAGCTGTTTTTT; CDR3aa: CASSPSLSGSLTGELFF
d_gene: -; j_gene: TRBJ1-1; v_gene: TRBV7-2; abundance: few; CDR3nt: TGTGCCAGCAGCTTAGCGTTAGGGCGGACGTCTGAAGCTTTCTTT; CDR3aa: CASSLALGRTSEAFF
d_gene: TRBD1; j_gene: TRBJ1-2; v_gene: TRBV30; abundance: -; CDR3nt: TGTGCCTGGAGTATGCAGGGGGGCTATGGCTACACCTTC; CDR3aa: CAWSMQGGYGYTF
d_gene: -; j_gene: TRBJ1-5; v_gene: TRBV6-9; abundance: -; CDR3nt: TGTGCCAGCAGTTGTGACAAACCTGGCTACCAGCCCCAGCATTTT; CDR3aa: CASSCDKPGYQPQHF
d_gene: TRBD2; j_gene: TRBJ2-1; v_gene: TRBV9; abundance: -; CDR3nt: TGTGCCAGCAGCCTAGGACTAGCGGGAGGGGACAATGAGCAGTTCTTC; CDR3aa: CASSLGLAGGDNEQFF
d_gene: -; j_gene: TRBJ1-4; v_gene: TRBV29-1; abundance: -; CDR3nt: TGCAGCGTTGCTATGGACAGTGAAAAACTGTTTTTT; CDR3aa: CSVAMDSEKLFF
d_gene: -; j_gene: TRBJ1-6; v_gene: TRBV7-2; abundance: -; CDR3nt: TGTGCCAGCAGCTTAGTGGCAGGGTATAATTCACCCCTCCACTTT; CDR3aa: CASSLVAGYNSPLHF
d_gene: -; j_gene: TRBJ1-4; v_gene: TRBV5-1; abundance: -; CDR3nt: TGCGCCAGCAGCTTCAGTTACCTTCGGGATGAAAAACTGTTTTTT; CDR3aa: CASSFSYLRDEKLFF